This T cell receptor (beta chain) was sequenced during a study of cytomegalovirus exposure and HLA in healthy donors. CDR3 length: 14 amino acids. V was cut by 6 bases and J by 0 bases, with 9 bases left in between. Per germline, CDR1 LNHDA and CDR2 SQIVND (reference sequence). Amplification used 60 Vbeta primers and 13 Jbeta primers. This table comes from immunoSEQ multiplex PCR, and its TCRdb copy is limited to in-frame clones, with some not included. The table has over 110,000 clones, 75% to 85% seen once. Specimen: PBMCs. This rearrangement joins TRBV19 to TRBJ1-3, with D unresolved. This receptor was taken from a woman between 40 and 55 years old in good health and CMV-seropositive. The CDR3 DNA is TGTGCCAGTAGAGGCGGGGACTCTGGAAACACCATATATTTT. Residues: CASRGGDSGNTIYF.